Detailed here is one T cell receptor (beta chain). Its antigen remains unknown. This entry is derived from a study of cytomegalovirus exposure and HLA in healthy donors. Findings and limits, study-wide: Investigators reported more than 150 TCR beta chains as tied to cytomegalovirus.

The trim removed 3 bases at V and 4 bases at J, leaving 0 bases unmatched. The germline V gene encodes CDR1 SGHNT and CDR2 YYREEE (reference sequence). The CDR3 sequence is 12 residues long. Libraries were prepared by immunoSEQ multiplex PCR; TCRdb keeps only in-frame clonotypes and omits some of them. This repertoire shows fewer than 85,000 clones, about 87% found once; its top ten account for 3% to 4%. The sequenced sample was PBMCs. The chain employs TRBV5-4 and TRBJ2-5; TRBD2 matches at 7 bases. This sequence was found in a woman aged 18 to 35 in good health and CMV-seropositive. The CDR3 nucleotides are TGTGCCAGCAGCTGGGGGGGAGAGACCCAGTACTTC. Translation: CASSWGGETQYF.